This T cell receptor beta chain was identified during a study of blood T cell repertoires in COVID-19. Across the study: The United States, Italy and Spain provided the acute and convalescent COVID-19 samples. T cells, B-cell-depleted T cells, or PBMCs provided the cDNA or gDNA that served as material.

Participants were placed into cohorts based on the clinical history they reported. Germline CDR1 SGDLS, CDR2 YYNGEE. The CDR3 has 20 amino acids. V lost 0 bases and J 0 bases, leaving 22 bases between the germline ends. The assay was immunoSEQ multiplex PCR, and TCRdb's table has in-frame clones only and misses some. This sample has some 200,000 clones, with 75% to 90% found just once. The chain couples TRBV9 to TRBJ2-1; a possible D gene is TRBD2 (7 bases). Sequencing was carried out using PBMCs or T cells enriched from blood (not recorded which). This sequence was found in a woman aged 30 to 39 who had recovered from COVID-19. The CDR3 region has the DNA TGTGCCAGCAGCGTAGGTGGCGGGGGCTTCTACCCCAGCTCCTACAATGAGCAGTTCTTC. This encodes CASSVGGGGFYPSSYNEQFF.